This T cell receptor (beta chain) is drawn from a study of cytomegalovirus exposure and HLA in healthy donors. Study-level points and caveats: TRBV6-2, TRBV6-3 and some other V segments were unresolvable in 87-base-pair reads.

A remark on this clone: The antigen remains unidentified.

The trim removed 0 bases at V and 7 bases at J, leaving 8 bases unmatched. The length of the CDR3 is 16 residues. Germline CDR1 reads SGHRS; CDR2 reads YFSETQ. The PCR was carried out with 60 Vbeta primers and 13 Jbeta primers. Some clones are missing from TCRdb's copy, which holds only in-frame ones; the method was immunoSEQ multiplex PCR. The data hold about 210,000 clones, with around 90% observed a single time. Sequencing input: PBMCs. The source is a boy aged 2 to 10 in good health and CMV-seronegative. The chain uses TRBV5-1 and TRBJ1-4; TRBD1 agrees at 8 bases. The CDR3 region has the DNA TGCGCCAGCAGCTTGGCCTTCGCAGGGGGCTCTGAAAAACTGTTTTTT. Encoded protein: CASSLAFAGGSEKLFF.